The 3 T cell receptor beta chains reported below all come from one sample, sequenced in a study of blood T cells in healthy people across ages. Next came a second PCR, run for about 6 to 12 cycles, which used a sample-barcoded 5' primer along with a J-beta primer mix. TCRdb re-analysed the 5' RACE reads in MiXCR, keeping a single row per CDR3 protein. Of 780,000 or so distinct CDR3 sequences in the sample, more than 20% were seen once. Another study also made use of these data, one on T cells of mothers and their children.

The source material was blood. The receptors were gathered from a boy younger than 18 in good health.

V and J are TRBV7-2 and TRBJ2-5; TRBD1 agrees at 8 bases. Losses at the gene ends were 5 bases for V and 2 bases for J; bases not matched to a gene: 7. The CDR3 is 15 amino acids. The germline V gene encodes CDR1 SGHTA and CDR2 FQGNSA. CDR3 protein: CASSRKTGEQETQYF. The CDR3, as DNA: TGTGCCAGCAGCCGGAAGACAGGGGAACAAGAGACCCAGTACTTC.

The V gene is TRBV7-9, the J gene TRBJ2-4; 8 bases map to TRBD1. V was clipped by 1 base and J by 4 bases; unmatched bases: 6. Germline V gene lookup returns CDR1 SEHNR and CDR2 FQNEAQ (reference sequence). CDR3 length equals 16 residues. CDR3 amino acids: CASSLEHRGTKNIQYF. CDR3 nucleotides: TGTGCCAGCAGCTTAGAGCACAGGGGGACTAAAAACATTCAGTACTTC. Drawing the rest from reference TRBV7-9 and TRBJ2-4, the complete variable domain is DTGVSQNPRHKITKRGQNVTFRCDPISEHNRLYWYRQTLGQGPEFLTYFQNEAQLEKSRLLSDRFSAERPKGSFSTLEIQRTEQGDSAMYLCASSLEHRGTKNIQYFGAGTRLSVL.

This clonotype turned up a few times. V and J are TRBV6-2 or TRBV6-3 and TRBJ1-1; D gene ambiguous. The germline V gene has CDR1 MNHEY and CDR2 SVGEGT. V lost 0 bases to trimming and J lost 8 bases, with 10 bases between them. This CDR3 comprises 13 residues. The CDR3 loop reads CASSYSEYDEAFF. In nucleotides, the CDR3 is TGTGCCAGCAGTTACTCGGAGTATGACGAAGCTTTCTTT.